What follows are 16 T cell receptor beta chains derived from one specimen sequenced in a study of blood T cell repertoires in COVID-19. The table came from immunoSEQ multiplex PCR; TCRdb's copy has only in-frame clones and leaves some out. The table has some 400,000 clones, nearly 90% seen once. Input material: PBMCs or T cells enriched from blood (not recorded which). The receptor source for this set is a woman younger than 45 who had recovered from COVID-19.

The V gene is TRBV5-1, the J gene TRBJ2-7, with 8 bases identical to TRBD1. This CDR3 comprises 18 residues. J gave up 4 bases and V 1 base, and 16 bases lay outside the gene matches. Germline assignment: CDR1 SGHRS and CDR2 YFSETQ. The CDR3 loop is CASSLSPSWTGRVYEQYF. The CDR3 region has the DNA TGCGCCAGCAGCTTGTCTCCGTCGTGGACAGGGCGGGTTTACGAGCAGTACTTC. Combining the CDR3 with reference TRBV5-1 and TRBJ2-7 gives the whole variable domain KAGVTQTPRYLIKTRGQQVTLSCSPISGHRSVSWYQQTPGQGLQFLFEYFSETQRNKGNFPGRFSGRQFSNSRSEMNVSTLELGDSALYLCASSLSPSWTGRVYEQYFGPGTRLTVT.

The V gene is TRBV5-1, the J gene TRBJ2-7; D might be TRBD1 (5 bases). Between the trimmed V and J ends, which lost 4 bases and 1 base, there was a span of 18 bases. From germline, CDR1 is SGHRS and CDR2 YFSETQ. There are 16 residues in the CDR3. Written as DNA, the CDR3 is TGCGCCAGCAGCCCAGCTACAGGAACCGGTTCCTACGAGCAGTACTTC. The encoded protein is CASSPATGTGSYEQYF.

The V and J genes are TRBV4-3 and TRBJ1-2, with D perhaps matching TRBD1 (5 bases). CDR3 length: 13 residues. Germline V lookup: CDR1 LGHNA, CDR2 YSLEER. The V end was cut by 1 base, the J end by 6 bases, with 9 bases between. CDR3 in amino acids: CASSQVRGNGYTF. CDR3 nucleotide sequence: TGCGCCAGCAGCCAAGTTCGGGGGAATGGCTACACCTTC.

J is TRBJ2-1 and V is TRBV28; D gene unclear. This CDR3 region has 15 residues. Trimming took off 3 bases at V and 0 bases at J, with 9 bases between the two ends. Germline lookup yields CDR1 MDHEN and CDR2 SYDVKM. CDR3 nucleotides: TGTGCCAGCAGTTTTTTAGTATCCTCCTACAATGAGCAGTTCTTC. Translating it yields CASSFLVSSYNEQFF.

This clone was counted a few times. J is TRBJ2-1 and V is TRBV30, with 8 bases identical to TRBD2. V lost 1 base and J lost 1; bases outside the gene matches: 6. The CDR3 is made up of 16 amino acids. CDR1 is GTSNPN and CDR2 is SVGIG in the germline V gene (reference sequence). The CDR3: CAWSAVAGRSYNEQFF. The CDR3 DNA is TGTGCCTGGAGTGCAGTAGCGGGACGTTCCTACAATGAGCAGTTCTTC.

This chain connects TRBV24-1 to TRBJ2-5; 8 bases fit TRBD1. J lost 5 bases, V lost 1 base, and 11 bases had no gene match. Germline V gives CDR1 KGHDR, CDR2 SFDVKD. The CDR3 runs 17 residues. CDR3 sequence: CATSDFQGAPSWETQYF. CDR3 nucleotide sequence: TGTGCCACCAGTGATTTCCAGGGGGCTCCCAGCTGGGAGACCCAGTACTTC.

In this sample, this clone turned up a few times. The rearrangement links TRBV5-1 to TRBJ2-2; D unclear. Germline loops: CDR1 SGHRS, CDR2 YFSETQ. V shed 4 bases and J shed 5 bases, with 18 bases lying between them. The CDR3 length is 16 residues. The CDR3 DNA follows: TGCGCCAGCAGCATTGGTAGGTTGCAGGCAACCGGGGAGCTGTTTTTT. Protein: CASSIGRLQATGELFF.

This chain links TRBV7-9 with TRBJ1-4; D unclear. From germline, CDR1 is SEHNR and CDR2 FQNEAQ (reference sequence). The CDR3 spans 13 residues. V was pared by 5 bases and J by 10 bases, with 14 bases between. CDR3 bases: TGTGCCAGCAGCACCCTCGAGCCGGGAAAACTGTTTTTT. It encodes CASSTLEPGKLFF.

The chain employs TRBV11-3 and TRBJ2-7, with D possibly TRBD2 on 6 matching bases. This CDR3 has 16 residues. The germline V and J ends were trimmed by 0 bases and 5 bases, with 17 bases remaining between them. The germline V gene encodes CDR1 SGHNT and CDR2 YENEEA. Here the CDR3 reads CASSLDSGGATNEQYF. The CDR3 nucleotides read TGTGCCAGCAGCTTAGATTCAGGAGGGGCTACGAACGAGCAGTACTTC.

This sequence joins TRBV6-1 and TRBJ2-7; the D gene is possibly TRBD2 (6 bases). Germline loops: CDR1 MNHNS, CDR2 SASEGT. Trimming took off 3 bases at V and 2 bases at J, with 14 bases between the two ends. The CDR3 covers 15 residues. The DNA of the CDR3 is TGTGCCAGCAGTGAGCCCCCACTAGCCCCCTACGAGCAGTACTTC. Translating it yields CASSEPPLAPYEQYF.

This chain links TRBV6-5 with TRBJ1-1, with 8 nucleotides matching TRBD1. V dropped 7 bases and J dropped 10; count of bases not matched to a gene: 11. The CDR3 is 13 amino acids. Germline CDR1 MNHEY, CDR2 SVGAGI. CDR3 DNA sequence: TGTGCCAGCACCAAAACCAGGGGGCAGGGAGCTTTCTTT. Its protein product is CASTKTRGQGAFF.

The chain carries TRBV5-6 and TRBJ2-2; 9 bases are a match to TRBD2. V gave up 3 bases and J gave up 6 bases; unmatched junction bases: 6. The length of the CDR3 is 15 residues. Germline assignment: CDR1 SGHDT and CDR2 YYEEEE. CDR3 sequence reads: CASSWEGLASGELFF. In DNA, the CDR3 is TGTGCCAGCAGCTGGGAGGGACTAGCATCCGGGGAGCTGTTTTTT.

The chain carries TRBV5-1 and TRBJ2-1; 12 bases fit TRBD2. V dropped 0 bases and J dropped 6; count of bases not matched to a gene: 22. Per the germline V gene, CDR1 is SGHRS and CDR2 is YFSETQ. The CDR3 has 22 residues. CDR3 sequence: CASSLAFRRWLAGGTDINEQFF. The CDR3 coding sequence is TGCGCCAGCAGCTTGGCATTTAGGAGGTGGCTAGCGGGAGGGACGGATATCAATGAGCAGTTCTTC. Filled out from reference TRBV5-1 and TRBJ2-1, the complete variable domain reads KAGVTQTPRYLIKTRGQQVTLSCSPISGHRSVSWYQQTPGQGLQFLFEYFSETQRNKGNFPGRFSGRQFSNSRSEMNVSTLELGDSALYLCASSLAFRRWLAGGTDINEQFFGPGTRLTVL.

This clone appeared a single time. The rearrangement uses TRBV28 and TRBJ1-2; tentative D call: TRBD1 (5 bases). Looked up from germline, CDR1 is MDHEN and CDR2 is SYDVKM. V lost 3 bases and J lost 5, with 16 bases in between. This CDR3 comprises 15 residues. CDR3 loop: CASSFQFFRDYGYTF. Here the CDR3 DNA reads TGTGCCAGCAGTTTCCAATTTTTCAGGGATTATGGCTACACCTTC.

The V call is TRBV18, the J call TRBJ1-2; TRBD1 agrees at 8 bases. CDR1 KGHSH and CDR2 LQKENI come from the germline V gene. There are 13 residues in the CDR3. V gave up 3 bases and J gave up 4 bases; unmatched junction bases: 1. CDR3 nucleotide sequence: TGTGCCAGCTCACCGGACAGGGCCTATGGCTACACCTTC. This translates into CASSPDRAYGYTF.

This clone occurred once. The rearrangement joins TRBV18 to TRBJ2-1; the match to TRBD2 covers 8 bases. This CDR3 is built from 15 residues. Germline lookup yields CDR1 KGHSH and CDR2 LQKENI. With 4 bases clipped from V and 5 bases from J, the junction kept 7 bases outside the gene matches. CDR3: CASSLGTSNNNEQFF. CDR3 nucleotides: TGTGCCAGCTCACTGGGGACTAGTAACAACAATGAGCAGTTCTTC. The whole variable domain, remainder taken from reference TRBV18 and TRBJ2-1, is NAGVMQNPRHLVRRRGQEARLRCSPMKGHSHVYWYRQLPEEGLKFMVYLQKENIIDESGMPKERFSAEFPKEGPSILRIQQVVRGDSAAYFCASSLGTSNNNEQFFGPGTRLTVL.